Included here is one T cell receptor beta chain sequence, with context. What it recognizes is unknown. The libraries were made with immunoSEQ version 4 in survey mode. Only in-frame clones appear in the TCRdb table, and some are missing; sequencing was by immunoSEQ multiplex PCR. The sample has about 25,000 clones, roughly 70% seen once. This record comes from a study of persistence of HIV-infected CD4 T cells. CDR1 is SGHAT, CDR2 FQNNGV, per germline. V lost 1 base, J lost 4 bases, and 4 bases lay in between. The CDR3 sequence is 12 residues long. Findings of the study overall: Within sorted populations, more oligoclonal TCRs accompanied more oligoclonal proviruses.

The stimulus was an HIV-1 Gag 15-mer peptide pool, 0.85 to 1 ug/peptide/mL. Responding CD4+ T cells were sorted by upregulation of both CD40 ligand and CD69. Adults with HIV-1 started suppressive ART while chronically infected. CD8+ T cells were removed from PBMCs prior to stimulation. The chain carries TRBV11-2 and TRBJ1-1; D call uncertain. The sample in question was CD4+ T cells sorted from PBMCs after roughly 18-hour stimulation, obtained from a patient who received antiretroviral therapy. The source is an adult man with HIV who was CMV-seropositive. The CDR3 DNA reads TGTGCCAGCAGCTTAGTCCGCACTGAAGCTTTCTTT. As protein: CASSLVRTEAFF. The variable domain in full, completed from reference TRBV11-2 and TRBJ1-1, reads EAGVAQSPRYKIIEKRQSVAFWCNPISGHATLYWYQQILGQGPKLLIQFQNNGVVDDSQLPKDRFSAERLKGVDSTLKIQPAKLEDSAVYLCASSLVRTEAFFGQGTRLTVV.